The 26 T cell receptor beta chains below all came from one sample that was sequenced in a study of patients and donors after allogeneic stem cell transplantation. TCRdb re-called the RT-PCR reads with MiXCR, one entry per CDR3 protein. The sample contains 920,000 or so distinct CDR3 sequences, roughly 18% of which appear only once. The sample consisted of blood, either unsorted or a sorted T cell fraction (not recorded which). These TCRs come from a human donor who was either an allogeneic HSCT recipient or a stem cell or donor lymphocyte infusion donor (not recorded which). It is not recorded whose cells these are; they may come from a transplant donor.

This clonotype was recorded a few times. The rearrangement links TRBV4-1 to TRBJ2-7; 7 bases are shared with TRBD1. Germline CDR1 MGHRA, CDR2 YSYEKL. CDR3 length: 14 residues. The V segment lost 4 bases and the J segment 4 bases; nucleotides outside the gene matches: 7. CDR3: CASSRPGQRYEQYF. For the CDR3, the DNA is TGCGCCAGCAGCCGGCCGGGACAGCGATACGAGCAGTACTTC.

This clonotype occurred once. This chain's CDR3 is CASKQGGEAFF. For the CDR3, the DNA is TGTGCCAGCAAACAAGGTGGAGAAGCTTTCTTT. The V gene is TRBV6-5, the J gene TRBJ1-1; no reliable D call. Germline values: CDR1 MNHEY, CDR2 SVGAGI. V lost 7 bases to trimming and J lost 8 bases, with 11 bases between them. This CDR3 contains 11 residues.

The chain uses TRBV4-3 and TRBJ2-7, with 10 bases fitting TRBD2. The CDR3 covers 16 residues. Germline V lookup: CDR1 LGHNA, CDR2 YSLEER. V shed 0 bases and J 9 bases; nucleotides not matched to a gene: 11. CDR3 nucleotides: TGCGCCAGCAGCCAAGATCCCCCTAGCGGGGGCGCTCCGCAGTACTTC. Protein sequence: CASSQDPPSGGAPQYF.

This chain joins TRBV4-1 and TRBJ2-3; D is perhaps TRBD2 (6 bases). The CDR3 runs 19 residues. Germline CDR1 is MGHRA and CDR2 is YSYEKL. V lost 0 bases and J 0 bases, leaving 19 bases between the germline ends. The CDR3 region is CASSQDRGVGGLSTDTQYF. CDR3 sequence (DNA): TGCGCCAGCAGCCAAGATCGAGGGGTCGGGGGACTCAGCACAGATACGCAGTATTTT.

V usage is TRBV5-1 and J usage is TRBJ2-3, with a possible D match to TRBD2 (5 bases). CDR3 length equals 15 residues. The V end lost 6 bases, the J end lost 2 bases, and 16 bases lay between the germline ends. Germline values: CDR1 SGHRS, CDR2 YFSETQ. CDR3 sequence reads: CASKPRGKVTDTQYF. In DNA, the CDR3 is TGCGCCAGCAAACCACGGGGAAAAGTCACAGATACGCAGTATTTT.

V and J are TRBV4-1 and TRBJ1-6; tentatively, D is TRBD1 (5 bases). Germline V gene lookup returns CDR1 MGHRA and CDR2 YSYEKL. Trimming took off 4 bases at V and 14 bases at J, with 18 bases between the two ends. The CDR3 is made up of 14 amino acids. The CDR3, as DNA: TGCGCCAGCAGCCCATCACCGGGGGTTTCGGCCCTCCACTTT. Translated: CASSPSPGVSALHF.

V gene TRBV12-3 or TRBV12-4 combines with J gene TRBJ1-5; 7 bases align to TRBD1. V lost 1 base, J lost 4 bases, and 4 bases stayed unmatched. The CDR3 sequence is 15 residues long. The chain's CDR3 is CASSLETGQNQPQHF. The CDR3 bases are TGTGCCAGCAGTTTAGAGACAGGGCAAAATCAGCCCCAGCATTTT.

The rearrangement links TRBV6-5 to TRBJ1-1; D gene unclear. The germline gives CDR1 MNHEY, CDR2 SVGAGI. The V gene lost 2 bases and the J gene lost 4 bases, with 14 bases spanning the gap. CDR3 length equals 15 residues. The CDR3, as DNA: TGTGCCAGCAGTTACCGGGCGACAATCAGCACTGAAGCTTTCTTT. Translation: CASSYRATISTEAFF.

This clonotype was seen only a few times. The genes are TRBV12-3 or TRBV12-4 and TRBJ1-5; 7 positions match TRBD1. The trim removed 5 bases at V and 5 bases at J, leaving 9 bases unmatched. CDR3 length equals 15 residues. The CDR3 is CASSPNRGLDQPQHF. CDR3 nucleotide sequence: TGTGCCAGCAGTCCCAACAGGGGCCTGGATCAGCCCCAGCATTTT.

This clonotype has just a few counts. At one end, the junction sequence differs from germline, possibly due to a read error. This rearrangement joins TRBV12-3 or TRBV12-4 to TRBJ1-2; tentative D call: TRBD1 (6 bases). This CDR3 has 15 residues. CDR3 DNA: TGTACCAGCAGTGAACCTTCGGACAGCTACTATGGCTACACCTTC. It is translated as CTSSEPSDSYYGYTF.

This clonotype turned up a few times. The V and J genes are TRBV6-6 and TRBJ1-5; D is unclear. The V gene lost 0 bases and the J gene lost 7 bases, with 4 bases spanning the gap. The CDR3 is 12 residues long. Germline CDR1 MNHNY, CDR2 SVGAGI (reference sequence). In nucleotides, the CDR3 is TGTGCCAGCAGTTACTCGTGGCAGCCCCAGCATTTT. Translation: CASSYSWQPQHF.

The V call is TRBV2, the J call TRBJ1-5, with 7 bases identical to TRBD1. The junction had 5 bases not matched to a gene; V was cut back by 5 bases and J by 7 bases. The CDR3 length is 13 residues. The germline V gene encodes CDR1 SNHLY and CDR2 FYNNEI. The CDR3 protein is CASSKTGQQPQHF. DNA for the CDR3: TGTGCCAGCAGTAAGACAGGGCAACAGCCCCAGCATTTT. Supplemented by reference TRBV2 and TRBJ1-5, the full variable domain reads EPEVTQTPSHQVTQMGQEVILRCVPISNHLYFYWYRQILGQKVEFLVSFYNNEISEKSEIFDDQFSVERPDGSNFTLKIRSTKLEDSAMYFCASSKTGQQPQHFGDGTRLSIL.

The chain uses TRBV21-1 and TRBJ1-5; the table's TRBD1 call for D was not verified on the DNA. TRBV21-1 is classified as a pseudogene. The CDR3 has 16 residues. The CDR3 sequence: CASSTGQGDSNQPQHF. Here the CDR3 DNA reads TGTGCCAGCAGCACCGGACAGGGAGATTCAAATCAGCCCCAGCATTTT.

This clonotype was counted at least ten times. This sequence joins TRBV20-1 and TRBJ1-1; D possibly corresponds to TRBD1 (5 bases). In germline, CDR1 is DFQATT, CDR2 SNEGSKA (reference sequence). The ends were cut back, 3 bases at V and 0 bases at J, with 8 bases in the middle. The CDR3 runs to 13 residues. The CDR3 region is CSARPQVNTEAFF. The CDR3 bases are TGCAGTGCTAGGCCACAGGTGAACACTGAAGCTTTCTTT.

The chain carries TRBV15 and TRBJ2-1; possibly TRBD1 for D (6 bases). The CDR3 sequence is 14 residues long. V was pared by 4 bases and J by 3 bases, with 10 bases between. Germline values: CDR1 LNHNV, CDR2 YYDKDF (reference sequence). This chain's CDR3 is CATSTRQDYNEQFF. Written as DNA, the CDR3 is TGTGCCACCAGCACCCGACAGGACTACAATGAGCAGTTCTTC.

The chain couples TRBV7-2 to TRBJ2-5; TRBD1 aligns across 9 bases. With 5 bases clipped from V and 3 bases from J, the junction kept 7 bases outside the gene matches. The germline V gene encodes CDR1 SGHTA and CDR2 FQGNSA. CDR3 size: 15 residues. The CDR3 protein is CASSKSGTGKETQYF. The CDR3 DNA reads as TGTGCCAGCAGCAAATCCGGGACAGGGAAAGAGACCCAGTACTTC. The full variable domain, with the rest looked up from reference TRBV7-2 and TRBJ2-5, is GAGVSQSPSNKVTEKGKDVELRCDPISGHTALYWYRQSLGQGLEFLIYFQGNSAPDKSGLPSDRFSAERTGGSVSTLTIQRTQQEDSAVYLCASSKSGTGKETQYFGPGTRLLVL.

This clonotype was detected a few times. The CDR3 nucleotides read TGTGCCAGCAGCCCCAGGGCGCAGGGGGGCCGAGACACTGAAGCTTTCTTT. It encodes CASSPRAQGGRDTEAFF. The chain carries TRBV12-3 or TRBV12-4 and TRBJ1-1, with TRBD1 matching over 7 bases. This CDR3 contains 17 residues. V lost 6 bases and J lost 3; bases outside the gene matches: 16.

This rearrangement joins TRBV27 to TRBJ2-1, with 9 nucleotides matching TRBD1. The germline CDR1 and CDR2 sequences are MNHEY and SMNVEV (reference sequence). The CDR3 spans 17 residues. After removal of 4 bases from V and 9 bases from J, the junction contained 16 bases not matched to a gene. Here the CDR3 DNA reads TGTGCCAGCAGTTCGCTTACCGGGACAGGGTTCGTTGTTGAGCAGTTCTTC. Residues: CASSSLTGTGFVVEQFF.

J is TRBJ1-2 and V is TRBV12-3 or TRBV12-4, with no clear D. V was clipped by 6 bases and J by 3 bases, with 11 bases between them. This CDR3 has 13 residues. CDR3 in amino acids: CASSHDKDYGYTF. In DNA, the CDR3 is TGTGCCAGCAGCCACGATAAGGACTATGGCTACACCTTC.

This clonotype was picked up many times. The junction shows a germline mismatch at one end, possibly a read error. This rearrangement joins TRBV24-1 to TRBJ2-3; TRBD2 agrees at 12 bases. Germline V CDR1 and CDR2: KGHDR, SFDVKD. This CDR3 contains 16 residues. The CDR3 DNA follows: TGTGCCACCAGTGATCCGACTAGCGGGAGCATAGATACGCAGTATTTT. Translated, it gives CATSDPTSGSIDTQYF.

The chain employs TRBV3-1 and TRBJ2-7, with D possibly being TRBD2 (6 bases). Germline CDR1 is LGHDT and CDR2 is YNNKEL (reference sequence). This CDR3 is 16 amino acids long. Trimming cost V 1 base and J 0 bases, with 13 bases left between them. CDR3: CASSQAWDSDSYEQYF. The DNA of the CDR3 is TGTGCCAGCAGCCAAGCTTGGGACTCTGACTCCTACGAGCAGTACTTC.

This clonotype was found many times. V is TRBV12-3 or TRBV12-4 and J is TRBJ1-2, with D uncertain. This CDR3 is 14 amino acids long. V lost 1 base and J lost 4, with 10 bases in between. This chain's CDR3 is CASSLEGGAYGYTF. The CDR3 DNA is TGTGCCAGCAGTTTAGAAGGCGGAGCCTATGGCTACACCTTC.

The chain couples TRBV9 to TRBJ2-5; TRBD2 might be the D (6 bases). The germline CDR1 and CDR2 sequences are SGDLS and YYNGEE. V lost 0 bases, J lost 5 bases, and 8 bases lay in between. The CDR3 loop spans 13 amino acids. This CDR3 is CASSVGGVETQYF. In DNA, the CDR3 is TGTGCCAGCAGCGTAGGGGGGGTGGAGACCCAGTACTTC.

This clonotype was counted only a few times. The gene calls are TRBV27 and TRBJ2-1; 10 nucleotides line up with TRBD2. The germline CDR1 and CDR2 sequences are MNHEY and SMNVEV (reference sequence). The CDR3 is made up of 15 amino acids. V was pared by 6 bases and J by 5 bases, with 7 bases of the junction left unmatched. This CDR3 is CASRYTSGADNEQFF. In nucleotides, the CDR3 is TGTGCCAGCAGATATACTAGCGGGGCAGACAATGAGCAGTTCTTC.

The V and J genes are TRBV9 and TRBJ1-1; TRBD1 matches at 8 bases. The CDR3 sequence is 16 residues long. Germline CDR1 reads SGDLS; CDR2 reads YYNGEE. Trimming at V came to 2 bases and at J to 4 bases, leaving 10 bases not matched to a gene. As DNA, the CDR3 is TGTGCCAGCAGCGTTGGACAGGGAGGGTCGGGCACTGAAGCTTTCTTT. Protein sequence: CASSVGQGGSGTEAFF.

This clonotype was recorded a few times. V and J are TRBV5-1 and TRBJ2-5; possibly TRBD1 or TRBD2 for D (6 bases each). This CDR3 contains 16 residues. Trimming removed 0 bases from V and 5 bases from J, with 17 bases in between. CDR1 and CDR2 (germline): SGHRS, YFSETQ. The CDR3 sequence: CASSLVRKGGDETQYF. The CDR3 nucleotides are TGCGCCAGCAGCTTGGTTAGGAAGGGGGGTGACGAGACCCAGTACTTC.